This record concerns one TCR beta chain sequence. The CDR3 is 13 residues long. Germline CDR1 is SQVTM and CDR2 is ANQGSEA. The ends were cut back, 8 bases at V and 1 base at J, with 14 bases in the middle. The sample originates from a study of blood T cell repertoires in COVID-19. On the study more broadly: Acute and convalescent COVID-19 samples came from the United States, Italy and Spain.

Authors' processing steps: By means of reference gene primer amplification, nucleated cell counts were estimated. The table came from immunoSEQ multiplex PCR; TCRdb's copy has only in-frame clones and leaves some out. V and J calls and clone size are as listed in that table; D and trimming were resolved from the DNA. Of about 250,000 clones in the sample, around 86% were seen once. Recruits, aged about 18 to 95 years, lived in 20 to 30 US areas. Assignments of participants to cohorts depended upon their own reported clinical history. The rearrangement joins TRBV29-1 to TRBJ1-1; D remains unclear. This sequence originates from a man younger than 35 who had recovered from COVID-19. Sequenced: PBMCs or T cells enriched from blood (not recorded which). CDR3 sequence: CSPTNPENTEAFF. Written as DNA, the CDR3 is TGCAGCCCGACAAACCCAGAGAACACTGAAGCTTTCTTT.